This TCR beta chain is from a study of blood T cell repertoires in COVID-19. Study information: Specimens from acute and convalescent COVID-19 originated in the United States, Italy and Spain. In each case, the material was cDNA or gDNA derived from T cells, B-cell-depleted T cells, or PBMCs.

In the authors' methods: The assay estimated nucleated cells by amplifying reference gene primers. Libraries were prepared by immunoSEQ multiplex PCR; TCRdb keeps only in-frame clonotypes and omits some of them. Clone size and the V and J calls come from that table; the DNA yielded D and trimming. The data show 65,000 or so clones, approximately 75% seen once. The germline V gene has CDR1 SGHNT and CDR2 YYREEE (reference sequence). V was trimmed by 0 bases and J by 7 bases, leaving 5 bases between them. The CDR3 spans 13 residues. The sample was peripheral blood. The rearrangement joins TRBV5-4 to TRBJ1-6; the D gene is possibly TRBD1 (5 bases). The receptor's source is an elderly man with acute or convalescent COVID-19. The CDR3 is CASSLEGNSPLHF. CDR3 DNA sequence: TGTGCCAGCAGCTTGGAGGGGAATTCACCCCTCCACTTT. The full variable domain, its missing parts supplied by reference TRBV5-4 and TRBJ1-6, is ETGVTQSPTHLIKTRGQQVTLRCSSQSGHNTVSWYQQALGQGPQFIFQYYREEENGRGNFPPRFSGLQFPNYSSELNVNALELDDSALYLCASSLEGNSPLHFGNGTRLTVT.